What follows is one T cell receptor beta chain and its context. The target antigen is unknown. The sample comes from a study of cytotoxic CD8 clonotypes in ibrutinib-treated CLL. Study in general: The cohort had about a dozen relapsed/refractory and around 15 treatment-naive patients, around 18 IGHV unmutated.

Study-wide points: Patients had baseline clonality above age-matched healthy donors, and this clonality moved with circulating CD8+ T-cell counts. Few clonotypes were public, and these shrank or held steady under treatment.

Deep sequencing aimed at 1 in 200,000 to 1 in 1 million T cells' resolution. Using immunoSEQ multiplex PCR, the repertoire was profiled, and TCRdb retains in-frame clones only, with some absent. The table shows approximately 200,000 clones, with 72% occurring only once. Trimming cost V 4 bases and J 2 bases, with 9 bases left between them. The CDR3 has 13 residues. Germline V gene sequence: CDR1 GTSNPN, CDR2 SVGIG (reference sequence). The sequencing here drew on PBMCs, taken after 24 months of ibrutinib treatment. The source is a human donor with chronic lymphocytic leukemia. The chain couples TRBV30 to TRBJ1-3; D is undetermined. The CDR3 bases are TGTGCCTGGAAAGTGTCAGCTGGAAACACCATATATTTT. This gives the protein CAWKVSAGNTIYF.